This T cell receptor beta chain was found in a study of preoperative IRX-2 immunotherapy in early breast cancer. Treatment indicated: preoperative locoregional IRX-2 cytokine immunotherapy. Patients received preoperative, locoregional IRX-2 cytokine immunotherapy in a phase Ib study. Assay used: immunoSEQ multiplex PCR; TCRdb lists only in-frame clones, some missing. This table has about 5,600 clones, approximately 60% appearing once. The germline CDR1 and CDR2 sequences are GTSNPN and SVGIG (reference sequence). CDR3 length: 14 residues. V lost 3 bases to trimming and J lost 2 bases, with 14 bases between them.

The chain is built from TRBV30 and TRBJ2-7; D unclear. The sample in question was tumor tissue, obtained before IRX-2 immunotherapy. This receptor was taken from a human donor with breast cancer. The CDR3 nucleotides read TGTGCCTGGAGGAGGAGCATCGGAACCTACGAGCAGTACTTC. It translates to CAWRRSIGTYEQYF. The variable domain in full, completed from reference TRBV30 and TRBJ2-7, reads SQTIHQWPATLVQPVGSPLSLECTVEGTSNPNLYWYRQAAGRGLQLLFYSVGIGQISSEVPQNLSASRPQDRQFILSSKKLLLSDSGFYLCAWRRSIGTYEQYFGPGTRLTVT.